One sample yielded the 30 T cell receptor beta chains listed below, sequenced in a study of T cells in localized non-small cell lung cancer. Clones were sequenced by immunoSEQ multiplex PCR, and TCRdb holds only the in-frame ones, with some missing. In the table there are tens of thousands of clones, 86% of which are singletons. Sequenced here: peripheral blood mononuclear cells, sampled before any cancer treatment. Receptor source: a male donor older than 55 with stage II lung adenocarcinoma.

The chain couples TRBV28 to TRBJ1-4; D unresolved. The V gene's germline CDR1 is MDHEN and CDR2 SYDVKM. This CDR3 contains 14 residues. V was clipped by 2 bases and J by 11 bases, with 15 bases between them. The CDR3 spells CASSLPSDAPKLFF. For the CDR3, the DNA is TGTGCCAGCAGTTTACCCTCGGACGCTCCCAAACTGTTTTTT.

The sample holds a few counts of this clone. The rearrangement links TRBV7-6 to TRBJ2-2; 7 nucleotides agree with TRBD1. Germline lookup yields CDR1 SGHVS and CDR2 FNYEAQ. Trimming removed 2 bases from V and 6 bases from J; junction bases left unmatched: 6. The CDR3 has 15 amino acids. CDR3 sequence: CASSLRQGVPGELFF. The CDR3 nucleotides read TGTGCCAGCAGCTTAAGGCAGGGGGTACCCGGGGAGCTGTTTTTT.

The rearrangement joins TRBV21-1 to TRBJ1-2. TRBV21-1 is a documented pseudogene. The CDR3 spans 15 residues. CDR3 DNA sequence: TGTGCCAGCAGCAAGTACGGCGCTCTTAACTATGGCTACACCTTC. It codes for CASSKYGALNYGYTF.

The chain recombines TRBV2 with TRBJ2-6; no clear D. V was shortened by 6 bases and J by 3 bases, with 12 bases between the two germline ends. Germline V gene sequence: CDR1 SNHLY, CDR2 FYNNEI. The CDR3 runs to 15 residues. The CDR3, as DNA: TGTGCCAGCAGCCTCCAGGCCCTTGGGGCCAACGTCCTGACTTTC. The encoded protein is CASSLQALGANVLTF.

The V gene is TRBV5-1, the J gene TRBJ2-2; possibly TRBD2 for D (5 bases). With 6 bases removed from V and 3 bases from J, the gap between germline ends came to 12 bases. From germline, CDR1 is SGHRS and CDR2 YFSETQ. The CDR3 is made up of 14 amino acids. CDR3 bases: TGCGCCAGCATGGAGGCAGTCTACACCGGGGAGCTGTTTTTT. Its translation is CASMEAVYTGELFF. The variable domain in full, with the rest retrieved from reference TRBV5-1 and TRBJ2-2, is KAGVTQTPRYLIKTRGQQVTLSCSPISGHRSVSWYQQTPGQGLQFLFEYFSETQRNKGNFPGRFSGRQFSNSRSEMNVSTLELGDSALYLCASMEAVYTGELFFGEGSRLTVL.

The chain carries TRBV7-9 and TRBJ2-5, with no clear D. V was clipped by 3 bases and J by 2 bases, with 4 bases between them. The germline V gene has CDR1 SEHNR and CDR2 FQNEAQ (reference sequence). CDR3 length: 12 amino acids. The CDR3 coding sequence is TGTGCCAGCAGCTTCCAACAAGAGACCCAGTACTTC. Translated, it gives CASSFQQETQYF.

A single count supports this clone. The chain couples TRBV5-1 to TRBJ2-3; 9 nucleotides agree with TRBD1. J lost 1 base, V lost 0 bases, and 3 bases had no gene match. The CDR3 loop spans 16 amino acids. Germline loops: CDR1 SGHRS, CDR2 YFSETQ. CDR3 in amino acids: CASSLVTGGGTDTQYF. CDR3 nucleotide sequence: TGCGCCAGCAGCTTGGTGACAGGGGGTGGCACAGATACGCAGTATTTT.

The chain carries TRBV25-1 and TRBJ2-7, with a weak D call TRBD2 (6 bases). Deletions cut 1 base from V and 0 bases from J, with 16 bases between. This CDR3 comprises 17 residues. The germline gives CDR1 MGHDK, CDR2 SYGVNS. The CDR3 coding sequence is TGTGCCAGCAGTGAATTCCCTCCTGGCGGGAACTCCTACGAGCAGTACTTC. Encoded protein: CASSEFPPGGNSYEQYF.

This clone was detected once. The DNA of the CDR3 is TGTGCTAGTGGTTTGGTCCCGGCGGGAGGGCGCTACAATGAGCAGTTCTTC. Amino acid sequence: CASGLVPAGGRYNEQFF. This chain joins TRBV12-5 and TRBJ2-1; 9 bases are a match to TRBD2. CDR1 is LGHNT, CDR2 FRNRAP, per germline. V lost 0 bases and J lost 3; bases outside the gene matches: 6. The CDR3 loop spans 17 amino acids. The whole variable domain, filled in from reference TRBV12-5 and TRBJ2-1, reads DARVTQTPRHKVTEMGQEVTMRCQPILGHNTVFWYRQTMMQGLELLAYFRNRAPLDDSGMPKDRFSAEMPDATLATLKIQPSEPRDSAVYFCASGLVPAGGRYNEQFFGPGTRLTVL.

In its sample, this clone was seen once. The chain employs TRBV6-5 and TRBJ2-1; D gene ambiguous. CDR3 size: 15 residues. Per the germline V gene, CDR1 is MNHEY and CDR2 is SVGAGI. V was shortened by 5 bases and J by 8 bases, with 19 bases between the two germline ends. The CDR3 region is CASSTRASPGYEQFF. CDR3 nucleotide sequence: TGTGCCAGCAGTACTCGGGCCTCGCCAGGCTATGAGCAGTTCTTC.

A word on this clone: The sample holds other DNA sequences that translate to the same CDR3. The V gene is TRBV7-9, the J gene TRBJ2-5; D is perhaps TRBD2 (5 bases). Deletions cut 2 bases from V and 4 bases from J, with 11 bases between. CDR3 length: 14 amino acids. CDR1 is SEHNR and CDR2 is FQNEAQ in the germline V gene (reference sequence). CDR3 region: CASSLSSRGETQYF. For the CDR3, the DNA is TGTGCCAGCAGCTTAAGTAGTCGGGGAGAGACCCAGTACTTC.

The rearrangement links TRBV19 to TRBJ2-7; D unclear. The CDR3 sequence is 12 residues long. Germline V gene sequence: CDR1 LNHDA, CDR2 SQIVND (reference sequence). Deletions cut 1 base from V and 6 bases from J, with 7 bases between. The CDR3 is CASSIGPGEQYF. Here the CDR3 DNA reads TGTGCCAGTAGTATAGGTCCCGGCGAGCAGTACTTC.

The sample holds one count of this clone. The chain combines TRBV7-2 with TRBJ2-7; D ambiguous. The CDR3 extends over 15 amino acids. Germline CDR1 reads SGHTA; CDR2 reads FQGNSA. The V end lost 1 base, the J end lost 2 bases, and 12 bases lay between the germline ends. The CDR3 spells CASSLDGNTPYEQYF. CDR3 in DNA: TGTGCCAGCAGCTTAGACGGTAACACCCCCTACGAGCAGTACTTC. The whole variable domain, filled in from reference TRBV7-2 and TRBJ2-7, reads GAGVSQSPSNKVTEKGKDVELRCDPISGHTALYWYRQSLGQGLEFLIYFQGNSAPDKSGLPSDRFSAERTGGSVSTLTIQRTQQEDSAVYLCASSLDGNTPYEQYFGPGTRLTVT.

This clone was recorded only once. V gene TRBV18 combines with J gene TRBJ2-7; 8 bases line up with TRBD2. The CDR3 runs to 16 residues. V shed 3 bases, J shed 0 bases, and the junction held 7 bases outside the gene matches. The germline CDR1 and CDR2 sequences are KGHSH and LQKENI. The CDR3 sequence is CASSPTGGTVSYEQYF. The CDR3 nucleotides are TGTGCCAGCTCACCTACGGGAGGGACCGTCTCCTACGAGCAGTACTTC.

The J gene is TRBJ2-1, the V gene TRBV9, with no clear D. The CDR3 covers 14 residues. Deletions cut 4 bases from V and 2 bases from J, with 10 bases between. Looked up from germline, CDR1 is SGDLS and CDR2 is YYNGEE. The CDR3 protein is CASSTTTTYNEQFF. CDR3 in DNA: TGTGCCAGCAGCACCACGACCACCTACAATGAGCAGTTCTTC.

The chain recombines TRBV6-6 with TRBJ1-2; TRBD1 agrees at 8 bases. This CDR3 spans 14 amino acids. CDR1 MNHNY and CDR2 SVGAGI come from the germline V gene (reference sequence). The ends lost 1 base at V and 4 bases at J; junction bases unmatched: 2. The CDR3 region is CASSYLDRAYGYTF. The CDR3 coding sequence is TGTGCCAGCAGTTACTTGGACAGGGCCTATGGCTACACCTTC.

The V and J genes are TRBV19 and TRBJ1-5; possibly TRBD1 for D (5 bases). With 5 bases removed from V and 6 bases from J, the gap between germline ends came to 8 bases. This CDR3 has 12 residues. Germline values: CDR1 LNHDA, CDR2 SQIVND (reference sequence). The CDR3 nucleotides read TGTGCCAGTAGTGGCAGGGTTCAGCCCCAGCATTTT. This sequence encodes CASSGRVQPQHF.

The chain recombines TRBV5-1 with TRBJ2-1; 12 bases fit TRBD2. The CDR3 totals 15 residues. Germline-derived CDR1 and CDR2 are SGHRS and YFSETQ. The V and J ends lost 2 bases and 9 bases, in that order; junction bases with no gene match: 6. The CDR3: CASSLRLAGAGEQFF. The CDR3 DNA reads as TGCGCCAGCAGCTTAAGACTAGCGGGAGCGGGTGAGCAGTTCTTC.

This clone showed up just a few times. V is TRBV5-4 and J is TRBJ2-1; D is ambiguous. The CDR3 sequence is 15 residues long. Trimming left V 3 bases short and J 4 bases short, with 14 bases between. CDR1 is SGHNT and CDR2 is YYREEE in the germline V gene (reference sequence). The CDR3 is CASSSFSAAYNEQFF. CDR3 in DNA: TGTGCCAGCAGCTCCTTTTCGGCGGCGTACAATGAGCAGTTCTTC. Filled out from reference TRBV5-4 and TRBJ2-1, the complete variable domain reads ETGVTQSPTHLIKTRGQQVTLRCSSQSGHNTVSWYQQALGQGPQFIFQYYREEENGRGNFPPRFSGLQFPNYSSELNVNALELDDSALYLCASSSFSAAYNEQFFGPGTRLTVL.

In its sample, this clone was seen once. This sequence joins TRBV2 and TRBJ2-1; 13 bases agree with TRBD2. The CDR3 runs 15 residues. Germline values: CDR1 SNHLY, CDR2 FYNNEI. V shed 7 bases, J shed 6 bases, and the junction held 6 bases outside the gene matches. The CDR3 sequence: CASILTSGRSNEQFF. CDR3 sequence (DNA): TGTGCCAGCATTCTGACTAGCGGGAGGTCCAATGAGCAGTTCTTC.

The CDR3 DNA reads as TGCAGCGTTGGGGGTGCTGAAGCTTTCTTT. Its protein is CSVGGAEAFF. V gene TRBV29-1 combines with J gene TRBJ1-1; D is unclear. The V gene's germline CDR1 is SQVTM and CDR2 ANQGSEA. Trimming stripped 4 bases from V and 6 bases from J, with 6 bases between. CDR3 size: 10 residues.

This clone was observed a single time. The chain employs TRBV6-1 and TRBJ1-1; 7 bases line up with TRBD1. This CDR3 comprises 14 residues. Unmatched junction bases numbered 8, after V lost 6 bases and J lost 4 bases. Germline V CDR1 and CDR2: MNHNS, SASEGT. CDR3 coding DNA: TGTGCCAGCAGACCCCCAGGGGGGCGCACTGAAGCTTTCTTT. Translating it yields CASRPPGGRTEAFF.

V usage is TRBV30 and J usage is TRBJ2-3, with D tentatively TRBD1 (5 bases). The germline V gene has CDR1 GTSNPN and CDR2 SVGIG (reference sequence). This CDR3 is built from 13 residues. This chain's CDR3 is CAAIRAGTDTQYF. The CDR3 DNA is TGTGCGGCTATCAGGGCGGGCACAGATACGCAGTATTTT.

The chain recombines TRBV6-5 with TRBJ2-3; TRBD1 aligns across 7 bases. Germline V lookup: CDR1 MNHEY, CDR2 SVGAGI. CDR3 size: 14 residues. Unmatched junction bases numbered 6, after V lost 6 bases and J lost 3 bases. CDR3 protein: CASRGTVETDTQYF. The CDR3, as DNA: TGTGCCAGCAGAGGGACAGTGGAGACAGATACGCAGTATTTT.

The rearrangement joins TRBV5-1 to TRBJ1-5; 7 bases line up with TRBD1. The V and J ends lost 4 bases and 4 bases, in that order; junction bases with no gene match: 5. This CDR3 comprises 14 residues. Germline V gene data show CDR1 as SGHRS and CDR2 as YFSETQ. CDR3 region: CASSPGTANQPQHF. CDR3 DNA sequence: TGCGCCAGCAGCCCCGGGACAGCAAATCAGCCCCAGCATTTT.

This clone appeared once. The chain combines TRBV4-1 with TRBJ1-3, with 10 bases matching TRBD1. The length of the CDR3 is 15 residues. CDR1 is MGHRA, CDR2 YSYEKL, per germline. Trimming at V came to 6 bases and at J to 3 bases, leaving 5 bases not matched to a gene. The CDR3 DNA is TGCGCCAGCAGTGGGACAGGGGCGTTTGGAAACACCATATATTTT. Protein product: CASSGTGAFGNTIYF.

This clone was found once. V is TRBV19 and J is TRBJ1-2; TRBD1 aligns across 10 bases. From germline, CDR1 is LNHDA and CDR2 SQIVND (reference sequence). The CDR3 is made up of 14 amino acids. Trimming cost V 3 bases and J 7 bases; bases outside gene matches: 5. As DNA, the CDR3 is TGTGCCAGTAGTATGAGAGACAGGGGGCTTGGCTACACCTTC. This encodes CASSMRDRGLGYTF.

CDR3 coding DNA: TGTGCCAGCAGGGCCCCTGGCCGAAACACCATATATTTT. It translates to CASRAPGRNTIYF. V gene TRBV28 combines with J gene TRBJ1-3; D gene ambiguous. Trimming took 6 bases from V and 5 from J, leaving 11 bases between them. The germline CDR1 and CDR2 sequences are MDHEN and SYDVKM. The CDR3 covers 13 residues.

The V gene is TRBV5-6, the J gene TRBJ2-3, with 10 nucleotides matching TRBD2. CDR1 and CDR2 (germline): SGHDT, YYEEEE. The V gene end was trimmed by 4 bases and the J gene end by 5 bases; junction bases not matched to a gene: 1. The CDR3 has 13 amino acids. CDR3 amino acids: CASSPSGRDTQYF. The CDR3 bases are TGTGCCAGCAGCCCTAGCGGGAGAGATACGCAGTATTTT.

The J gene is TRBJ2-1, the V gene TRBV27; TRBD2 matches 12 bases. The CDR3 runs 17 residues. The germline V gene has CDR1 MNHEY and CDR2 SMNVEV (reference sequence). V lost 6 bases and J lost 4; bases outside the gene matches: 10. CDR3 residues: CASRTKSGTSGYNEQFF. The CDR3 DNA follows: TGTGCCAGCAGGACCAAATCCGGGACTAGCGGGTACAATGAGCAGTTCTTC.